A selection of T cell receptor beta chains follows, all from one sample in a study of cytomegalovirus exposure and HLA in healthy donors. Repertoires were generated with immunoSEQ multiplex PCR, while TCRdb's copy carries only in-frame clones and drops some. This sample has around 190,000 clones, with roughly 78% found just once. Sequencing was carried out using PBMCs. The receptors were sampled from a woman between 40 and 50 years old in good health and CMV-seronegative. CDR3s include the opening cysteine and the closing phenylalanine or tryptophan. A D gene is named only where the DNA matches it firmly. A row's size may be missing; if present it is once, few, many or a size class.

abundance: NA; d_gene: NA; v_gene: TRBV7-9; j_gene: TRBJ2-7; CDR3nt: TGCGCCAGCAGCTCGGGGACATCGTACGTCTACGAGCAGTACTTC; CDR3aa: CASSSGTSYVYEQYF
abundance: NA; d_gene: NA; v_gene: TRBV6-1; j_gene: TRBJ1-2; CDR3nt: TGTGCCAGCAGTGGGGAGGGCCCAGGGACTTCTGGCTACACCTTC; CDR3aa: CASSGEGPGTSGYTF
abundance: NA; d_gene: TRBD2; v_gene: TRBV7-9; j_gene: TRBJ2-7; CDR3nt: TGTGCCAGCAGCTTTACCGCCGTAGCGGGGGTCGGTGAGCAGTACTTC; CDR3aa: CASSFTAVAGVGEQYF
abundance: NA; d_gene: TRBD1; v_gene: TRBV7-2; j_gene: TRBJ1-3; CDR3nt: TGTGCCAGCAGCTCCCAACCACAGGGGTTCTCTGGAAACACCATATATTTT; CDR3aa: CASSSQPQGFSGNTIYF
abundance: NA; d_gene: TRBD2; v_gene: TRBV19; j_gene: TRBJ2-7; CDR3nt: TGTGCCACAAGTAGGACTAGAACCCTCTACGAGCAGTACTTC; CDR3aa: CATSRTRTLYEQYF
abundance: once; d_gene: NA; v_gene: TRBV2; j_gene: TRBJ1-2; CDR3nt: TGTGCCAGCAGTGTCCGGGCTAGCCCCTCGGATACTAACTATGGCTACACCTTC; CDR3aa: CASSVRASPSDTNYGYTF
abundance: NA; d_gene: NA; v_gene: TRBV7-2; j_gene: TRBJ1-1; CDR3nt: TGTGCCAGCAGCTTCCATCAGGGAGGCGCTGAAGCTTTCTTT; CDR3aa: CASSFHQGGAEAFF
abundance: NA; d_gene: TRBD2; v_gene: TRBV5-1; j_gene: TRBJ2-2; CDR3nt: TGCGCCAGCAGCTTGGTCCCCCTAGCGGGGGGCACCGGGGAGCTGTTTTTT; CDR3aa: CASSLVPLAGGTGELFF
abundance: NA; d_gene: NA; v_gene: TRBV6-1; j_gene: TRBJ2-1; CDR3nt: TGTGCCAGCAGTGAATGGAACCCTAGGCGTGAGCAGTTCTTC; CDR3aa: CASSEWNPRREQFF
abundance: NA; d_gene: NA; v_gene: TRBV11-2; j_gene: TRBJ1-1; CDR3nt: TGTGCCAGCAGCTTACCGACTTCTAGGTCTGAAGCTTTCTTT; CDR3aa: CASSLPTSRSEAFF
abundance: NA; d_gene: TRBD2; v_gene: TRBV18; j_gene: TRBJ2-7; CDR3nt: TGTGCCAGCTCACCGGGACTAGCGGGAGTAGACGAGCAGTACTTC; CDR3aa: CASSPGLAGVDEQYF
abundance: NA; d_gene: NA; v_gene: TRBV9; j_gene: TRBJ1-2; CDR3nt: TGTGCCAGCAGCGTCGGGACAAGCACCCTCTATGGCTACACCTTC; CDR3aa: CASSVGTSTLYGYTF
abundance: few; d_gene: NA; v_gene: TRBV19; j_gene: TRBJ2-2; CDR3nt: TGTGCCAGTAGTCCTGGGGCAAGAACCGGGGAGCTGTTTTTT; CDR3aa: CASSPGARTGELFF
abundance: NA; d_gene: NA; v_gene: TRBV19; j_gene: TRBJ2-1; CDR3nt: TGTGCCAGTAAGTTAGGAGGGGGCTTCAATGAGCAGTTCTTC; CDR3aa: CASKLGGGFNEQFF
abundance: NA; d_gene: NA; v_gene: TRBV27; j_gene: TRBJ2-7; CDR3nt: TGTGCCAGCAGTTATAGCGGCACGGGCTCCTACGAGCAGTACTTC; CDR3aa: CASSYSGTGSYEQYF
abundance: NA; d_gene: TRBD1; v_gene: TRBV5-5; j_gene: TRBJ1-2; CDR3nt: TGTGCCAGCAGCTTTTTACAGGGGGCCAAAAATTGTGGCTACACCTTC; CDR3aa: CASSFLQGAKNCGYTF
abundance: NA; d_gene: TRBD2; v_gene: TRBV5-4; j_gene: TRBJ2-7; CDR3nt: TGTGCCAGCAGCTTGGATCCCGGACTAGCGGGTTCCGAGCAGAACTTC; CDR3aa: CASSLDPGLAGSEQNF
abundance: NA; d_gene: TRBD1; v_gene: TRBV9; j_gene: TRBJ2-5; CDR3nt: TGTGCCAGCGCCGCCGGGACAGGGGGGTCTGCAGGAGAGACCCAGTACTTC; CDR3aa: CASAAGTGGSAGETQYF
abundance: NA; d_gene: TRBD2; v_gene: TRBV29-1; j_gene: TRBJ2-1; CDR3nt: TGCAGCGTTGGACCTAGCGGGAGGAGGTACAATGAGCAGTTCTTC; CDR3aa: CSVGPSGRRYNEQFF
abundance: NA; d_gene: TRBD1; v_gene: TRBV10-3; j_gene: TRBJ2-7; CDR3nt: TGTGCCATCAGTGAGCTTCGGACAGGGGTAAGCTACGAGCAGTACTTC; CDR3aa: CAISELRTGVSYEQYF
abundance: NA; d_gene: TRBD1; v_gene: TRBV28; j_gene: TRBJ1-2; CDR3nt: TGTGCCAGCTCAACAGGGGGCTATGGCTACACCTTC; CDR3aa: CASSTGGYGYTF
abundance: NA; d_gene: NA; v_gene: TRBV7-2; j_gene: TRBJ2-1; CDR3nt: TGTGCCAGCAGCACGGGACAATCGGCGCAGTTCTTC; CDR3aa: CASSTGQSAQFF